The 29 T cell receptor beta chains given below trace back to one sample, sequenced in a study of response to subunit inactivated influenza vaccine. TCRdb itself ran the RT-PCR reads through MiXCR, one entry per CDR3 protein. Of about 780,000 distinct CDR3 sequences in the sample, about a fifth were seen once. Sequencing used PBMCs from blood, obtained roughly 5 days after vaccination. The receptors derive from a man aged 45-60 years who received an inactivated influenza vaccine.

This clonotype was detected only a few times. The rearrangement links TRBV7-2 to TRBJ2-7, with 8 bases matching TRBD2. CDR1 and CDR2 from the germline V gene are SGHTA and FQGNSA. V dropped 5 bases and J dropped 0; count of bases not matched to a gene: 6. This CDR3 region has 15 residues. CDR3 residues: CASSGRSGSSYEQYF. In DNA, the CDR3 is TGTGCCAGCAGCGGAAGAAGCGGGAGCTCCTACGAGCAGTACTTC.

This rearrangement joins TRBV12-3 or TRBV12-4 to TRBJ1-5; tentatively, D is TRBD1 (6 bases). CDR3 length equals 15 residues. V was clipped by 6 bases and J by 10 bases, with 22 bases between them. The CDR3 loop is CASSEPGARGRPQHF. The CDR3 DNA is TGTGCCAGCAGCGAACCGGGAGCCAGGGGTAGACCCCAGCATTTT.

The gene calls are TRBV20-1 and TRBJ2-5; 12 bases line up with TRBD1. Trimming removed 1 base from V and 4 bases from J; junction bases left unmatched: 4. CDR1 and CDR2 from the germline V gene are DFQATT and SNEGSKA (reference sequence). The CDR3 is 15 amino acids. CDR3 coding DNA: TGCAGTGCTAGAGGGGACAGGGGGCGAAGAGAGACCCAGTACTTC. Translating gives CSARGDRGRRETQYF.

This clonotype was observed a handful of times. The V gene is TRBV7-6, the J gene TRBJ2-1; 7 nucleotides line up with TRBD2. After removal of 1 base from V and 7 bases from J, the junction contained 13 bases not matched to a gene. The germline V gene encodes CDR1 SGHVS and CDR2 FNYEAQ. The CDR3 totals 17 residues. The CDR3 sequence is CASSLGRRPAGGNEQFF. The CDR3 DNA is TGTGCCAGCAGCTTAGGGAGGCGACCAGCCGGGGGGAATGAGCAGTTCTTC.

The genes are TRBV27 and TRBJ2-1; 8 bases line up with TRBD2. This CDR3 region has 16 residues. Losses at the gene ends were 4 bases for V and 3 bases for J; bases not matched to a gene: 8. In germline, CDR1 is MNHEY, CDR2 SMNVEV (reference sequence). CDR3 nucleotide sequence: TGTGCCAGCAGTTACCTTCGCGGGGGGAACTACAATGAGCAGTTCTTC. Encoded protein: CASSYLRGGNYNEQFF.

The J gene is TRBJ2-2, the V gene TRBV7-9; D is perhaps TRBD1 (6 bases). Trimming removed 5 bases from V and 7 bases from J, with 17 bases in between. This CDR3 spans 15 amino acids. Germline CDR1 is SEHNR and CDR2 is FQNEAQ (reference sequence). The CDR3 loop is CASSPPTGLGGELFF. The CDR3 DNA reads TGTGCCAGCAGCCCCCCTACAGGGCTCGGCGGGGAGCTGTTTTTT. Full variable domain (outside the CDR3, taken from reference TRBV7-9 and TRBJ2-2): DTGVSQNPRHKITKRGQNVTFRCDPISEHNRLYWYRQTLGQGPEFLTYFQNEAQLEKSRLLSDRFSAERPKGSFSTLEIQRTEQGDSAMYLCASSPPTGLGGELFFGEGSRLTVL.

This clonotype showed up just a few times. The V gene is TRBV28, the J gene TRBJ2-1; perhaps TRBD2 as D (6 bases). CDR3 length: 16 residues. CDR1 and CDR2 (germline): MDHEN, SYDVKM. V was cut by 1 base and J by 0 bases, with 10 bases left in between. The CDR3 is CASSLFWRGSYNEQFF. CDR3 in DNA: TGTGCCAGCAGTTTATTTTGGCGGGGCTCCTACAATGAGCAGTTCTTC.

The V and J genes are TRBV28 and TRBJ1-5; 8 bases are shared with TRBD1. Germline V gene data show CDR1 as MDHEN and CDR2 as SYDVKM. V was pared by 3 bases and J by 7 bases, with 8 bases of the junction left unmatched. CDR3 length: 15 residues. The CDR3 region has the DNA TGTGCCAGCAGTTTTGGCAGGGGGCGAGGCCAGCCCCAGCATTTT. This codes for CASSFGRGRGQPQHF.

The chain is built from TRBV6-1 and TRBJ1-6; perhaps TRBD1 as D (6 bases). V lost 7 bases, J lost 4 bases, and 11 bases lay in between. Germline values: CDR1 MNHNS, CDR2 SASEGT. There are 14 residues in the CDR3. CDR3 in amino acids: CASMPGQYNSPLHF. CDR3 nucleotide sequence: TGTGCCAGCATGCCAGGACAGTATAATTCACCCCTCCACTTT.

This clonotype was detected only a few times. V gene TRBV11-2 combines with J gene TRBJ2-3; D not certain. CDR1 and CDR2 (germline): SGHAT, FQNNGV. The CDR3 contains 13 residues. The germline V and J ends were trimmed by 5 bases and 4 bases, with 10 bases remaining between them. The CDR3 sequence is CASSPPVADTQYF. CDR3 in DNA: TGTGCCAGCAGCCCACCTGTTGCAGATACGCAGTATTTT.

At least ten counts were recorded for this clonotype. The junction differs from germline at one of its ends, possibly a read error. The chain recombines TRBV12-3 or TRBV12-4 with TRBJ2-7; 11 bases match TRBD2. There are 15 residues in the CDR3. The CDR3 here is CASSLVAGGPYEQYF. The CDR3 coding sequence is TGTGCCAGCAGCTTAGTAGCGGGAGGGCCTTACGAGCAGTACTTC.

This clonotype has a handful of counts. The rearrangement uses TRBV12-3 or TRBV12-4 and TRBJ2-7; D assignment may be TRBD1 or TRBD2 (5 bases each). The CDR3 is made up of 15 amino acids. V was trimmed by 0 bases and J by 2 bases, leaving 11 bases between them. The CDR3 nucleotides are TGTGCCAGCAGTTTAGCGATGGGGGAAGCCTACGAGCAGTACTTC. It is translated as CASSLAMGEAYEQYF.

The sample holds many counts of this clonotype. This chain joins TRBV2 and TRBJ2-7; 9 positions match TRBD2. The CDR3 spans 14 residues. The V and J ends lost 6 bases and 0 bases, in that order; junction bases with no gene match: 3. Germline CDR1 reads SNHLY; CDR2 reads FYNNEI. The CDR3 DNA reads as TGTGCCAGCAGAGCTAGCGGGGTCTCCTACGAGCAGTACTTC. Translation gives CASRASGVSYEQYF.

In its sample, this clonotype was seen a few times. The V gene is TRBV12-3 or TRBV12-4, the J gene TRBJ2-1; unclear D gene. The CDR3 is 15 amino acids. V was pared by 5 bases and J by 2 bases, with 13 bases between. The CDR3 protein is CASSPQDGPYNEQFF. In DNA form, the CDR3 reads TGTGCCAGCAGTCCCCAGGACGGCCCCTACAATGAGCAGTTCTTC.

In this sample, this clonotype turned up a few times. The rearrangement joins TRBV15 to TRBJ2-7; 7 bases map to TRBD1. Germline lookup yields CDR1 LNHNV and CDR2 YYDKDF (reference sequence). The CDR3 has 13 residues. With 1 base clipped from V and 6 bases from J, the junction kept 3 bases outside the gene matches. CDR3 in amino acids: CATSRGQGSEQYF. CDR3 DNA: TGTGCCACCAGCAGAGGACAGGGTAGCGAGCAGTACTTC.

V usage is TRBV5-8 and J usage is TRBJ2-5; D not certain. Germline V gene lookup returns CDR1 SGHTS and CDR2 YDEGEE. The V end was cut by 2 bases, the J end by 5 bases, with 10 bases between. The CDR3 loop spans 13 amino acids. CDR3 in DNA: TGTGCCAGCAGCTTTTATAATTCGGAGACCCAGTACTTC. This translates into CASSFYNSETQYF.

The V call is TRBV5-1, the J call TRBJ2-2, with no clear D. The germline V and J ends were trimmed by 0 bases and 5 bases, with 11 bases remaining between them. CDR3 size: 15 residues. Germline CDR1 SGHRS, CDR2 YFSETQ. CDR3 amino acids: CASSLEARKTGELFF. The DNA of the CDR3 is TGCGCCAGCAGCTTGGAGGCGCGGAAGACCGGGGAGCTGTTTTTT.

This clonotype was seen at least ten times. The chain uses TRBV12-3 or TRBV12-4 and TRBJ2-4; D gene unclear. The germline V and J ends were trimmed by 3 bases and 2 bases, with 14 bases remaining between them. The CDR3 sequence is 16 residues long. CDR3 sequence reads: CASSFVGSRTKNIQYF. The CDR3 DNA follows: TGTGCCAGCAGTTTCGTAGGATCTAGGACCAAAAACATTCAGTACTTC.

This clonotype was seen a handful of times. This CDR3 fails to terminate in the conserved phenylalanine or tryptophan, so it likely reflects a read error. No DNA is shown, since the ends of the CDR3 on it are uncertain; the CDR3 is the one TCRdb lists. The genes are TRBV28 and TRBJ2-3; TRBD2, the table's D call, lacks a check against the DNA. From germline, CDR1 is MDHEN and CDR2 SYDVKM. The CDR3 has 12 amino acids, counting both end residues. CDR3: CASSSSPVRLVT.

In this sample, this clonotype turned up a few times. This chain connects TRBV18 to TRBJ2-7; 7 bases map to TRBD1. Unmatched junction bases numbered 13, after V lost 0 bases and J lost 5 bases. The germline gives CDR1 KGHSH, CDR2 LQKENI. This CDR3 region has 17 residues. The CDR3 is CASSPPRTGTVPNEQYF. The CDR3 DNA sequence: TGTGCCAGCTCACCACCGAGGACTGGGACAGTCCCCAACGAGCAGTACTTC.

The V call is TRBV3-1, the J call TRBJ2-5, with TRBD2 matching over 12 bases. Germline CDR1 reads LGHDT; CDR2 reads YNNKEL (reference sequence). This CDR3 is 15 amino acids long. Trimming at V came to 3 bases and at J to 2 bases, leaving 1 base not matched to a gene. CDR3 sequence (DNA): TGTGCCAGCAGCCACGGACTAGCGGGACAAGAGACCCAGTACTTC. Translating it yields CASSHGLAGQETQYF.

This rearrangement joins TRBV6-1 to TRBJ1-6; D is unresolved. Deletions cut 5 bases from V and 5 bases from J, with 10 bases between. Per germline, CDR1 MNHNS and CDR2 SASEGT. CDR3 size: 14 residues. The DNA of the CDR3 is TGTGCCAGCAGTCCCTATACTAATAATTCACCCCTCCACTTT. This codes for CASSPYTNNSPLHF.

This chain joins TRBV11-2 and TRBJ2-2, with D maybe TRBD2 (6 bases). Germline CDR1 reads SGHAT; CDR2 reads FQNNGV. CDR3 length equals 19 residues. The ends were cut back, 3 bases at V and 5 bases at J, with 25 bases in the middle. The CDR3 reads CASSFTPSGLAGRTGELFF. CDR3 DNA sequence: TGTGCCAGCAGCTTCACCCCATCGGGACTGGCGGGAAGGACCGGGGAGCTGTTTTTT.

The CDR3 sequence is CSARLAGAIHEQYF. The DNA for the CDR3 is TGCAGTGCTAGGCTAGCGGGAGCTATCCACGAGCAGTACTTC. The chain carries TRBV20-1 and TRBJ2-7; 10 nucleotides agree with TRBD2. The CDR3 is 14 amino acids. Trimming at V came to 3 bases and at J to 5 bases, leaving 7 bases not matched to a gene. Germline CDR1 reads DFQATT; CDR2 reads SNEGSKA (reference sequence).

Many counts were recorded for this clonotype. The V gene is TRBV12-3 or TRBV12-4, the J gene TRBJ2-1; D is uncertain. The CDR3 extends over 14 amino acids. Trimming left V 6 bases short and J 2 bases short, with 11 bases between. The CDR3 loop reads CASSLGTPYNEQFF. The CDR3 region has the DNA TGTGCCAGCAGCCTTGGTACCCCCTACAATGAGCAGTTCTTC.

This clonotype was observed a few times. The chain employs TRBV12-3 or TRBV12-4 and TRBJ2-1; a weak D match, TRBD1 (6 bases). V was shortened by 4 bases and J by 2 bases, with 6 bases between the two germline ends. The CDR3 extends over 13 amino acids. CDR3 DNA: TGTGCCAGCAGTTGGACAGCCTACAATGAGCAGTTCTTC. Amino acids: CASSWTAYNEQFF.

The chain uses TRBV12-3 or TRBV12-4 and TRBJ2-7; 9 nucleotides line up with TRBD1. The CDR3 consists of 14 residues. V gave up 5 bases and J gave up 6 bases; unmatched junction bases: 8. The CDR3 is CASSTGGIFTEQYF. CDR3 DNA sequence: TGTGCCAGCAGTACAGGGGGCATTTTTACCGAGCAGTACTTC.

This sequence joins TRBV20-1 and TRBJ1-5; TRBD1 is a possible D gene (6 bases). The CDR3 is made up of 14 amino acids. The ends were cut back, 1 base at V and 6 bases at J, with 13 bases in the middle. Germline CDR1 DFQATT, CDR2 SNEGSKA (reference sequence). CDR3 amino acids: CSARVGGAGQPQHF. CDR3 nucleotide sequence: TGCAGTGCTAGAGTTGGGGGGGCTGGTCAGCCCCAGCATTTT.

V gene TRBV5-1 combines with J gene TRBJ2-7; possibly TRBD1 for D (6 bases). V lost 0 bases to trimming and J lost 5 bases, with 12 bases between them. The CDR3 is made up of 14 amino acids. Germline V gene data show CDR1 as SGHRS and CDR2 as YFSETQ. CDR3 amino acids: CASSLVVGGHEQYF. CDR3 coding DNA: TGCGCCAGCAGCTTGGTTGTAGGGGGTCACGAGCAGTACTTC. Combining the CDR3 with reference TRBV5-1 and TRBJ2-7 gives the whole variable domain KAGVTQTPRYLIKTRGQQVTLSCSPISGHRSVSWYQQTPGQGLQFLFEYFSETQRNKGNFPGRFSGRQFSNSRSEMNVSTLELGDSALYLCASSLVVGGHEQYFGPGTRLTVT.